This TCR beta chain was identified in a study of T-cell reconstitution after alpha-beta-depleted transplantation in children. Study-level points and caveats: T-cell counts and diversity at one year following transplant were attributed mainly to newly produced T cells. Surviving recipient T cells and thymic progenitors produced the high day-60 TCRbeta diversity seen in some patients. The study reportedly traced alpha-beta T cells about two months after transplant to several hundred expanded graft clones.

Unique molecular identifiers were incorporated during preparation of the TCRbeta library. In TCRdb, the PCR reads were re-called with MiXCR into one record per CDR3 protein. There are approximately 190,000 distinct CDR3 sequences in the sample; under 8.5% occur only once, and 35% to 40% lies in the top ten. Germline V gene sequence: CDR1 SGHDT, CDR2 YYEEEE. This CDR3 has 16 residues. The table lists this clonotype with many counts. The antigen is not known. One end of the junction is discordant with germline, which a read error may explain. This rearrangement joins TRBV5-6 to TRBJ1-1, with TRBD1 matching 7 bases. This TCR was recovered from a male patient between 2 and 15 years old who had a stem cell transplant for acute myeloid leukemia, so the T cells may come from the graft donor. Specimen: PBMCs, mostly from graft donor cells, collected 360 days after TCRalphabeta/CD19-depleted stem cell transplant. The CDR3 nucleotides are TGTGCCAGCAGTTTGGGGACAGTCCGCAAAAGTACTGAAGCTTTCTTT. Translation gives CASSLGTVRKSTEAFF.